The 27 T cell receptor beta chains below come from one sample, sequenced in a study of cytomegalovirus exposure and HLA in healthy donors. In the PCR, 60 Vbeta and 13 Jbeta primers were used. Only in-frame clones appear in the TCRdb table, and some are missing; sequencing was by immunoSEQ multiplex PCR. The sample includes fewer than 250,000 clones, about 72% of them seen just once. Material: PBMCs. These receptor sequences come from a male donor in good health and CMV-seronegative.

This clone was counted a single time. The V gene is TRBV5-1, the J gene TRBJ2-1, with 9 bases that match TRBD2. After removal of 4 bases from V and 4 bases from J, the junction contained 6 bases not matched to a gene. Germline lookup yields CDR1 SGHRS and CDR2 YFSETQ. The CDR3 is 15 amino acids. In nucleotides, the CDR3 is TGCGCCAGCAGCATCACTAGCGGGTTTTACAATGAGCAGTTCTTC. Translating gives CASSITSGFYNEQFF.

This chain connects TRBV4-1 to TRBJ2-1; D may be TRBD1 (6 bases). Between the trimmed V and J ends, which lost 0 bases and 0 bases, there was a span of 15 bases. Germline CDR1 MGHRA, CDR2 YSYEKL. The CDR3 is 18 residues long. CDR3 nucleotides: TGCGCCAGCAGCCAAGAATCGCACAGGGCAAGCTCCTACAATGAGCAGTTCTTC. Translation gives CASSQESHRASSYNEQFF.

The rearrangement uses TRBV27 and TRBJ2-1; D not certain. V shed 3 bases and J shed 5 bases, with 5 bases lying between them. The CDR3 sequence is 12 residues long. Germline CDR1 reads MNHEY; CDR2 reads SMNVEV (reference sequence). This CDR3 reads CASSFQNNEQFF. CDR3 in DNA: TGTGCCAGCAGTTTTCAAAACAATGAGCAGTTCTTC.

The V and J genes are TRBV7-3 and TRBJ2-1, with 7 bases identical to TRBD2. V was pared by 2 bases and J by 6 bases, with 4 bases of the junction left unmatched. The CDR3 is made up of 14 amino acids. Germline-derived CDR1 and CDR2 are SGHTA and FQGTGA. The CDR3 DNA is TGTGCCAGCAGCTTAGGATGGGGGGGCAATGAGCAGTTCTTC. Its translation: CASSLGWGGNEQFF.

The chain uses TRBV5-1 and TRBJ2-1; 12 nucleotides align to TRBD2. Germline-derived CDR1 and CDR2 are SGHRS and YFSETQ. V trimming: 4 bases; J trimming: 10 bases; junction bases outside the gene matches: 12. The CDR3 covers 16 residues. In nucleotides, the CDR3 is TGCGCCAGCAGCCCCCGGACTAGCGGGACTTCGGGGGAGCAGTTCTTC. Its protein product is CASSPRTSGTSGEQFF.

There are a few counts of this clone. The chain has TRBV6-5 and TRBJ2-3; 7 nucleotides agree with TRBD2. The germline V gene has CDR1 MNHEY and CDR2 SVGAGI. Germline trimming cut 7 bases from V and 12 bases from J; bases unmatched to any gene: 10. The CDR3 length is 12 residues. DNA for the CDR3: TGTGCCAGCAATCTTCGGGGAGGGAACCAGTATTTT. It codes for CASNLRGGNQYF.

V is TRBV5-6 and J is TRBJ1-3; D unclear. Trimming stripped 1 base from V and 1 base from J, with 6 bases between. The CDR3 runs 14 residues. Germline CDR1 SGHDT, CDR2 YYEEEE. The CDR3 protein is CASSLRQSGNTIYF. Written as DNA, the CDR3 is TGTGCCAGCAGCTTGCGACAATCTGGAAACACCATATATTTT.

The chain employs TRBV11-2 and TRBJ2-2; 11 nucleotides agree with TRBD2. Trimming removed 0 bases from V and 9 bases from J; junction bases left unmatched: 6. The CDR3 totals 16 residues. The germline V gene encodes CDR1 SGHAT and CDR2 FQNNGV. The CDR3 here is CASSLETSGSVRELFF. CDR3 nucleotide sequence: TGTGCCAGCAGCTTAGAAACTAGCGGGAGTGTCCGGGAGCTGTTTTTT. The complete variable domain, with remaining parts taken from reference TRBV11-2 and TRBJ2-2, reads EAGVAQSPRYKIIEKRQSVAFWCNPISGHATLYWYQQILGQGPKLLIQFQNNGVVDDSQLPKDRFSAERLKGVDSTLKIQPAKLEDSAVYLCASSLETSGSVRELFFGEGSRLTVL.

The chain uses TRBV28 and TRBJ2-1, with TRBD2 identical over 8 bases. The CDR3 spans 18 residues. The V gene's germline CDR1 is MDHEN and CDR2 SYDVKM. CDR3 loop: CATKRQRRGLGGYNEQFF. The CDR3 coding sequence is TGTGCTACAAAACGACAGAGAAGGGGACTAGGGGGATACAATGAGCAGTTCTTC.

This sequence joins TRBV5-4 and TRBJ2-7; tentative D call: TRBD2 (6 bases). The CDR3 has 15 amino acids. Germline lookup yields CDR1 SGHNT and CDR2 YYREEE (reference sequence). V was trimmed by 0 bases and J by 0 bases, leaving 10 bases between them. CDR3 in amino acids: CASSLDGGSSYEQYF. CDR3 bases: TGTGCCAGCAGCTTGGATGGGGGGAGCTCCTACGAGCAGTACTTC.

The CDR3 is CASSTWSGQTTDTQYF. The CDR3 nucleotides read TGCGCCAGCAGCACCTGGTCGGGACAGACGACAGATACGCAGTATTTT. The V gene is TRBV5-1, the J gene TRBJ2-3, with TRBD1 identical over 7 bases. This CDR3 is 16 amino acids long. Germline V gene lookup returns CDR1 SGHRS and CDR2 YFSETQ. V was clipped by 4 bases and J by 3 bases; unmatched bases: 11.

The V and J genes are TRBV10-3 and TRBJ2-5; 8 bases map to TRBD2. V gave up 1 base and J gave up 1 base; unmatched junction bases: 5. The germline CDR1 and CDR2 sequences are ENHRY and SYGVKD. CDR3 length equals 16 residues. The CDR3 reads CAISEFAGGGQETQYF. The CDR3 nucleotides read TGTGCCATCAGTGAGTTTGCGGGAGGAGGCCAAGAGACCCAGTACTTC.

The rearrangement joins TRBV6-1 to TRBJ1-1, with D uncertain. Trimming stripped 1 base from V and 4 bases from J, with 10 bases between. The CDR3 totals 14 residues. The germline gives CDR1 MNHNS, CDR2 SASEGT. The CDR3 bases are TGTGCCAGCAGTGAAGGGAGCGGGTTCACTGAAGCTTTCTTT. As protein: CASSEGSGFTEAFF.

This chain joins TRBV6-4 and TRBJ2-1; no firm D call. The V end was cut by 5 bases, the J end by 0 bases, with 11 bases between. Germline V gives CDR1 MRHNA, CDR2 SNTAGT. The CDR3 is made up of 15 amino acids. The chain's CDR3 is CASSRRFSSYNEQFF. CDR3 nucleotide sequence: TGTGCCAGCAGTCGGCGGTTTAGCTCCTACAATGAGCAGTTCTTC.

The chain has TRBV9 and TRBJ2-7; D is ambiguous. The germline V gene encodes CDR1 SGDLS and CDR2 YYNGEE. The CDR3 consists of 13 residues. The V end lost 4 bases, the J end lost 5 bases, and 13 bases lay between the germline ends. The CDR3 DNA sequence: TGTGCCAGCAGCCCCCCCGGAGATCACGAGCAGTACTTC. Residues: CASSPPGDHEQYF.

V is TRBV11-2 and J is TRBJ2-7, with 12 nucleotides matching TRBD2. The CDR3 has 17 amino acids. Per the germline V gene, CDR1 is SGHAT and CDR2 is FQNNGV. V lost 5 bases to trimming and J lost 7 bases; unmatched junction nucleotides: 15. The CDR3 coding sequence is TGTGCCAGCAGCCCACAACCGGGACTAGCGGGCGCGGGAGAGCAGTACTTC. Its translation is CASSPQPGLAGAGEQYF.

This chain joins TRBV4-1 and TRBJ1-2; no clear D gene. The CDR3 runs to 14 residues. V lost 8 bases and J 1 base, leaving 14 bases between the germline ends. Per germline, CDR1 MGHRA and CDR2 YSYEKL. CDR3 residues: CASRVVEGNYGYTF. As DNA, the CDR3 is TGCGCCAGCCGGGTGGTGGAGGGTAACTATGGCTACACCTTC.

The chain couples TRBV10-3 to TRBJ2-2; 7 bases map to TRBD2. The CDR3 contains 14 residues. With 6 bases clipped from V and 2 bases from J, the junction kept 3 bases outside the gene matches. Germline V CDR1 and CDR2: ENHRY, SYGVKD. CDR3 sequence reads: CAIRLAANTGELFF. The DNA for the CDR3 is TGTGCCATCAGGCTAGCGGCAAACACCGGGGAGCTGTTTTTT.

The chain carries TRBV9 and TRBJ2-1, with D perhaps matching TRBD2 (6 bases). V lost 2 bases and J lost 6, with 15 bases in between. CDR1 is SGDLS, CDR2 YYNGEE, per germline. There are 15 residues in the CDR3. The CDR3: CASSVGGISGNEQFF. The CDR3 nucleotides read TGTGCCAGCAGCGTCGGGGGAATAAGCGGCAATGAGCAGTTCTTC.

The chain employs TRBV20-1 and TRBJ1-2, with D hard to call. This CDR3 is built from 11 residues. Between the trimmed V and J ends, which lost 6 bases and 0 bases, there was a span of 5 bases. CDR1 is DFQATT, CDR2 SNEGSKA, per germline (reference sequence). The CDR3 loop reads CSASANYGYTF. The DNA for the CDR3 is TGCAGTGCGTCAGCTAACTATGGCTACACCTTC.

The V and J genes are TRBV5-1 and TRBJ2-1, with D possibly being TRBD1 (5 bases). Germline V lookup: CDR1 SGHRS, CDR2 YFSETQ. Trimming shortened V by 2 bases and J by 9 bases, and 21 bases separated the two germline ends. This CDR3 is built from 16 residues. CDR3: CASSFLTGGIDAEQFF. The CDR3 nucleotides are TGCGCCAGCAGCTTCCTCACAGGCGGCATCGACGCTGAGCAGTTCTTC.

V usage is TRBV11-2 and J usage is TRBJ2-1, with 7 bases that match TRBD1. This CDR3 is built from 19 residues. V was pared by 1 base and J by 6 bases, with 18 bases of the junction left unmatched. Looked up from germline, CDR1 is SGHAT and CDR2 is FQNNGV. The DNA of the CDR3 is TGTGCCAGCAGCTTAGCAATATCTGGGACAGTTAATCCTCTCAATGAGCAGTTCTTC. Translated: CASSLAISGTVNPLNEQFF.

The genes are TRBV28 and TRBJ2-3; D not resolved. Between the trimmed V and J ends, which lost 10 bases and 3 bases, there was a span of 17 bases. The CDR3 has 14 amino acids. CDR1 is MDHEN, CDR2 SYDVKM, per germline. The CDR3 loop is CAIVVGATTDTQYF. CDR3 nucleotide sequence: TGTGCCATCGTAGTTGGAGCTACGACAGATACGCAGTATTTT.

The chain combines TRBV13 with TRBJ2-1; 10 bases are shared with TRBD2. The germline V gene encodes CDR1 PRHDT and CDR2 FYEKMQ (reference sequence). The ends lost 0 bases at V and 6 bases at J; junction bases unmatched: 5. The length of the CDR3 is 16 residues. CDR3 loop: CASSLGASGSGNEQFF. For the CDR3, the DNA is TGTGCCAGCAGCTTAGGGGCTAGCGGGAGCGGCAATGAGCAGTTCTTC.

This chain uses TRBV28 with TRBJ1-2; 10 bases agree with TRBD1. The V segment lost 6 bases and the J segment 7 bases; nucleotides outside the gene matches: 5. From germline, CDR1 is MDHEN and CDR2 SYDVKM. This CDR3 comprises 13 residues. The CDR3 is CASRHGTGVGYTF. DNA for the CDR3: TGTGCCAGCAGACATGGGACAGGGGTTGGCTACACCTTC.

The chain is built from TRBV11-1 and TRBJ2-2, with TRBD1 matching over 7 bases. V lost 5 bases, J lost 9 bases, and 12 bases stayed unmatched. CDR3 length: 15 amino acids. Germline-derived CDR1 and CDR2 are SGHAT and FQDESV (reference sequence). Here the CDR3 reads CASSPQTGNYWELFF. The CDR3 DNA sequence: TGTGCCAGCAGCCCCCAGACAGGGAACTATTGGGAGCTGTTTTTT. The full variable domain, in which reference TRBV11-1 and TRBJ2-2 provide the parts outside the CDR3, is EAEVAQSPRYKITEKSQAVAFWCDPISGHATLYWYRQILGQGPELLVQFQDESVVDDSQLPKDRFSAERLKGVDSTLKIQPAELGDSAMYLCASSPQTGNYWELFFGEGSRLTVL.

The chain is built from TRBV7-2 and TRBJ2-5, with 7 bases identical to TRBD2. The CDR3 has 15 amino acids. CDR1 is SGHTA, CDR2 FQGNSA, per germline. The trim removed 2 bases at V and 3 bases at J, leaving 6 bases unmatched. CDR3 nucleotides: TGTGCCAGCAGCTTAACCGGGACTACGGAAGAGACCCAGTACTTC. Encoded protein: CASSLTGTTEETQYF.